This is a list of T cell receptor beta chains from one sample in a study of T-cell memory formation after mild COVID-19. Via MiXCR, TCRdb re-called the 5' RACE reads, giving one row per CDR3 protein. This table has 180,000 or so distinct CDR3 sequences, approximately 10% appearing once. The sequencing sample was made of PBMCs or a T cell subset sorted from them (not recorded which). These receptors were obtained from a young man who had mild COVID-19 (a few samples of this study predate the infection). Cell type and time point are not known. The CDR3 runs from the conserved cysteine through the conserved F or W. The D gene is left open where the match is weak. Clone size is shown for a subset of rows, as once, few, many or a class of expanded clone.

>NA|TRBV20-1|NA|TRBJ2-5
TGCAGTCAAACCGCATGGCAGACCCAGTACTTC
CSQTAWQTQYF
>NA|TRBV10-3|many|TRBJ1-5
TGTGCCATCAGTGAGGGGGTTCGCAATCAGCCCCAGCATTTT
CAISEGVRNQPQHF
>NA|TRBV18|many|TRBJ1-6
TGTGCCAGCTCACCGGACAATAATTCACCCCTCCACTTT
CASSPDNNSPLHF
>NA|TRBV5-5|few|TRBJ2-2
TGTGCCAGCACCGAGAGGGGCGGGATCACCGGGGAGCTGTTTTTT
CASTERGGITGELFF
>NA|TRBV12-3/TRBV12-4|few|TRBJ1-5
TGTGCCAGCAGTTTCGGGGGGCGCGACAATCAGCCCCAGCATTTT
CASSFGGRDNQPQHF
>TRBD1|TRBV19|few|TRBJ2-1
TGTGCCAGTAGCTATCTTTGGGGACAGGTTTACAATGAGCAGTTCTTC
CASSYLWGQVYNEQFF
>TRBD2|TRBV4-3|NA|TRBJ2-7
TGCGCCAGCAGCCAAGGTGCTAGCGGGGGGCCCGAGCAGTACTTC
CASSQGASGGPEQYF
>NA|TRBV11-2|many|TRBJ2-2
TGTGCCAGCAGCAGAACTAGCTCTAACACCGGGGAGCTGTTTTTT
CASSRTSSNTGELFF
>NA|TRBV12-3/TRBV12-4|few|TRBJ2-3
TGTGCCAGCAGCCGCAACTCCGGGACACCGGCGACGCGGCAGTATTTT
CASSRNSGTPATRQYF
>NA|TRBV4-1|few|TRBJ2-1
TGCGCCAGCAGCCAAGTTAGCGGCTTTTACAATGAGCAGTTCTTC
CASSQVSGFYNEQFF
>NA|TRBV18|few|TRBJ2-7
TGTGCCAGCTCCTACGGGACCACCACCTACGAGCAGTACTTC
CASSYGTTTYEQYF
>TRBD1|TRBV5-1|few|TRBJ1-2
TGCGCCAGCAGCTCGACAGGGTCCGGTGGCTACACCTTC
CASSSTGSGGYTF
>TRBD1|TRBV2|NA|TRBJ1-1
TGTGCCAGCAGTACCCGACAGGGGAACACTGAAGCTTTCTTT
CASSTRQGNTEAFF
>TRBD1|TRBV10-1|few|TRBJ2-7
TGCGCCAGCAGTGAATCGCAGGGGGCTATCGACGAGCAGTACTTC
CASSESQGAIDEQYF